The TCR beta chain described here comes from a study of T-cell reconstitution after alpha-beta-depleted transplantation in children. Germline V gene lookup returns CDR1 SGHVS and CDR2 FQNEAQ. V dropped 0 bases and J dropped 8 bases, with 17 bases sitting between them. The CDR3 totals 17 residues. Preparing the TCRbeta library involved the use of unique molecular identifiers. MiXCR, applied by TCRdb to the PCR reads, yields one record per CDR3 protein. The sample carries roughly 300,000 distinct CDR3 sequences, 9.5% to 10% recorded once. The specimen comprised PBMCs from the stem cell graft donor, sampled from the stem cell graft. J is TRBJ1-6 and V is TRBV7-8, with no clear D. The sequence was obtained from a human donor who donated a stem cell graft to a child with SCID. The CDR3 reads CASSLAGLRLRDSPLHF. In DNA form, the CDR3 reads TGTGCCAGCAGCTTAGCAGGGTTACGCCTGCGGGATTCACCCCTCCACTTT.